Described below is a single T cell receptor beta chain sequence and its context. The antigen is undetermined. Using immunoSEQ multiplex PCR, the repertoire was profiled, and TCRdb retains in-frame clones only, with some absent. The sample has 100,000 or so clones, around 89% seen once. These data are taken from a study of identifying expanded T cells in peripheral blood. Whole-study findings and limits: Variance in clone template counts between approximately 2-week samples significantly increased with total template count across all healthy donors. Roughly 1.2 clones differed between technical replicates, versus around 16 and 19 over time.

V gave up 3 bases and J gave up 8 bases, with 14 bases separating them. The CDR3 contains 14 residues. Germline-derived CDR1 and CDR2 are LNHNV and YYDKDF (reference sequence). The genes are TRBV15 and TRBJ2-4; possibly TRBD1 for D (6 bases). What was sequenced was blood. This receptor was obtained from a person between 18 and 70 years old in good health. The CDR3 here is CATSSYRDGDIQYF. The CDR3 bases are TGTGCCACCAGCAGTTACAGGGATGGGGACATTCAGTACTTC. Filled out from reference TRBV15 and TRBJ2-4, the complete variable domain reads DAMVIQNPRYQVTQFGKPVTLSCSQTLNHNVMYWYQQKSSQAPKLLFHYYDKDFNNEADTPDNFQSRRPNTSFCFLDIRSPGLGDTAMYLCATSSYRDGDIQYFGAGTRLSVL.